The sequence of this TCR beta chain was determined in a study of spatial heterogeneity in lung cancer. Study-wide context: On average, each unique TCR and UMI combination appeared more than ten times in raw reads. General study points: Ubiquitous, expanded tumor-derived TCRs were more frequently observed in blood at resection than at follow-up.

On each TCR cDNA molecule, a unique molecular identifier was present. TCRdb ran MiXCR on the 5' RACE reads and lists one entry per CDR3 protein. The table has 7,000 or so distinct CDR3 sequences, roughly 6.4% seen once. Looked up from germline, CDR1 is DFQATT and CDR2 is SNEGSKA (reference sequence). V lost 3 bases to trimming and J lost 1 base, with 9 bases between them. There are 13 residues in the CDR3. Time point denoted: sample taken at primary tumor resection. No cells were sorted before sequencing. The whole RNA sequenced was extracted from tumor, nontumor lung or frozen PBMC. Samples were obtained from 70 or so donors, all untreated early-stage non-small cell lung cancer patients. This clonotype was counted ten times or more. Its antigen is undetermined. Because the library targeted alpha chains, this beta chain is an off-target read whose size means little.

This TCR came from a male donor with early-stage non-small cell lung cancer. The chain carries TRBV20-1 and TRBJ1-1, with D unresolved. This specimen consisted of PBMCs, obtained at surgery. Here the CDR3 reads CSASLIKNTEAFF. CDR3 bases: TGCAGTGCTAGCCTAATTAAGAACACTGAAGCTTTCTTT.